Following are 28 T cell receptor beta chains from one sample sequenced in a study of blood T cell repertoires in COVID-19. The assay was immunoSEQ multiplex PCR, and TCRdb's table has in-frame clones only and misses some. Here the sample spans more than 60,000 clones, approximately 84% being singletons. Sequenced: peripheral blood. The receptor source for this set is a man between 60 and 70 years old with active or convalescent COVID-19.

The chain is built from TRBV4-2 and TRBJ1-4, with a possible D match to TRBD1 (5 bases). The germline V gene encodes CDR1 LGHNA and CDR2 YNFKEQ. The CDR3 covers 16 residues. V was cut by 1 base and J by 0 bases, with 9 bases left in between. The CDR3 is CASSQGQFPTNEKLFF. CDR3 DNA: TGTGCCAGCAGCCAAGGACAGTTTCCAACTAATGAAAAACTGTTTTTT.

The rearrangement joins TRBV4-3 to TRBJ1-2; tentative D call: TRBD1 (5 bases). Germline V CDR1 and CDR2: LGHNA, YSLEER. This CDR3 contains 15 residues. Trimming stripped 0 bases from V and 8 bases from J, with 16 bases between. CDR3 amino acids: CASSQEKGALQGYTF. The CDR3, as DNA: TGCGCCAGCAGCCAAGAGAAAGGGGCATTGCAGGGCTACACCTTC.

V usage is TRBV5-6 and J usage is TRBJ1-2; D possibly corresponds to TRBD1 (5 bases). CDR1 and CDR2 (germline): SGHDT, YYEEEE. V was trimmed by 4 bases and J by 5 bases, leaving 9 bases between them. The CDR3 has 12 residues. The CDR3 sequence: CASSQTEYGYTF. In nucleotides, the CDR3 is TGTGCCAGCAGCCAGACAGAATATGGCTACACCTTC.

The chain carries TRBV28 and TRBJ2-7; 8 bases align to TRBD1. V lost 2 bases and J lost 5; bases outside the gene matches: 5. The CDR3 length is 14 residues. Germline-derived CDR1 and CDR2 are MDHEN and SYDVKM. The CDR3 DNA reads TGTGCCAGCAGTTTAGGGCAGGGGGCTGACGAGCAGTACTTC. Encoded protein: CASSLGQGADEQYF.

The chain uses TRBV5-5 and TRBJ2-7; possible D gene TRBD1, 6 bases. Trimming pared 3 bases from V and 4 bases from J, leaving 20 bases between. Germline V gives CDR1 SGHKS, CDR2 YYEKEE (reference sequence). The CDR3 runs 16 residues. The CDR3, as DNA: TGTGCCAGCAGCTCAGGGTCTACAGGGAGCCATTACGAGCAGTACTTC. Amino acids: CASSSGSTGSHYEQYF.

The chain carries TRBV4-1 and TRBJ2-5, with a tentative D call TRBD1 (5 bases). The CDR3 sequence is 15 residues long. Deletions cut 3 bases from V and 2 bases from J, with 13 bases between. Germline CDR1 is MGHRA and CDR2 is YSYEKL. CDR3 DNA: TGCGCCAGCAGCCATTCTCCGGCAGGGCAAGAGACCCAGTACTTC. It translates to CASSHSPAGQETQYF.

This chain links TRBV4-2 with TRBJ2-3; D might be TRBD1 (5 bases). The CDR3 is 17 residues long. V was clipped by 1 base and J by 2 bases, with 16 bases between them. Germline CDR1 LGHNA, CDR2 YNFKEQ. The CDR3 DNA follows: TGTGCCAGCAGCCAAGCTTCGACAGTGCTTAACACAGATACGCAGTATTTT. It translates to CASSQASTVLNTDTQYF.

The chain joins TRBV3-1 (or the pseudogene TRBV3-2) to TRBJ1-2; no clear D gene. The germline V and J ends were trimmed by 1 base and 4 bases, with 10 bases remaining between them. CDR1 and CDR2 (germline): LGHDT, YNNKEL (reference sequence). This CDR3 spans 14 amino acids. The CDR3 spells CASSQGPEGYGYTF. The CDR3 region has the DNA TGTGCCAGCAGCCAAGGGCCGGAGGGCTATGGCTACACCTTC.

The chain joins TRBV6-2 or TRBV6-3 to TRBJ2-3; 10 bases line up with TRBD2. The germline V gene has CDR1 MNHEY and CDR2 SVGEGT. The CDR3 consists of 19 residues. The junction had 21 bases not matched to a gene; V was cut back by 4 bases and J by 8 bases. This CDR3 is CASSSRAGGREWPIGTQYF. CDR3 nucleotide sequence: TGTGCCAGCAGTTCGAGAGCGGGGGGGCGAGAATGGCCCATCGGTACGCAGTATTTT.

The J gene is TRBJ1-5, the V gene TRBV19; TRBD1 is a possible D gene (5 bases). The CDR3 spans 17 residues. V was cut by 7 bases and J by 2 bases, with 21 bases left in between. Germline V CDR1 and CDR2: LNHDA, SQIVND (reference sequence). CDR3 bases: TGTGCCAGTACCAGAGTTGAGCCCCCCAGGGGCAATCAGCCCCAGCATTTT. It encodes CASTRVEPPRGNQPQHF.

This clone showed up just once. The rearrangement joins TRBV7-9 to TRBJ1-4, with 7 bases matching TRBD1. The CDR3 extends over 15 amino acids. The V segment lost 4 bases and the J segment 8 bases; nucleotides outside the gene matches: 10. Looked up from germline, CDR1 is SEHNR and CDR2 is FQNEAQ (reference sequence). The CDR3 loop reads CASSSHRGREEKLFF. The CDR3 DNA sequence: TGTGCCAGCAGCTCCCACAGGGGTAGGGAGGAAAAACTGTTTTTT.

The table lists this clone with a few counts. V usage is TRBV6-6 and J usage is TRBJ2-7; weak D call: TRBD1 (9 bases). The germline V gene encodes CDR1 MNHNY and CDR2 SVGAGI (reference sequence). V lost 7 bases, J lost 6 bases, and 19 bases lay in between. This CDR3 has 14 residues. The CDR3 DNA is TGTGCCAGCACCGGGGGGGGGACAGGGAGCGAGCAGTACTTC. Its protein is CASTGGGTGSEQYF.

The V gene is TRBV5-4, the J gene TRBJ2-1, with TRBD2 identical over 13 bases. The J segment lost 4 bases and the V segment lost 3 bases, leaving 4 bases of the junction unmatched. The CDR3 is 16 residues long. CDR1 and CDR2 from the germline V gene are SGHNT and YYREEE (reference sequence). The CDR3 nucleotides read TGTGCCAGCAGCTCTTCGACTAGCGGGGGGTACAATGAGCAGTTCTTC. Encoded protein: CASSSSTSGGYNEQFF.

The V call is TRBV7-2, the J call TRBJ1-1, with 7 bases fitting TRBD1. Germline assignment: CDR1 SGHTA and CDR2 FQGNSA. The CDR3 is 14 residues long. J gave up 7 bases and V 1 base, and 6 bases lay outside the gene matches. CDR3 nucleotides: TGTGCCAGCAGCTTAGACAGGGGCGCTAGTGAAGCTTTCTTT. Translated: CASSLDRGASEAFF.

V is TRBV6-4 and J is TRBJ2-1; 10 bases match TRBD2. V gave up 5 bases and J gave up 2 bases; unmatched junction bases: 3. CDR1 is MRHNA and CDR2 is SNTAGT in the germline V gene. There are 15 residues in the CDR3. The CDR3 spells CASSTLAGAYNEQFF. CDR3 in DNA: TGTGCCAGCAGTACCCTAGCGGGGGCCTACAATGAGCAGTTCTTC.

This clone was counted once. The chain recombines TRBV7-9 with TRBJ1-2; 10 bases map to TRBD1. CDR1 is SEHNR, CDR2 FQNEAQ, per germline (reference sequence). The CDR3 spans 15 residues. J was trimmed by 6 bases and V by 2 bases; bases with no gene match: 6. CDR3 nucleotide sequence: TGTGCCAGCAGCTTACACGCCGGGACAGGGGATGGCTACACCTTC. Translation: CASSLHAGTGDGYTF.

This chain uses TRBV15 with TRBJ1-1; 7 positions match TRBD1. Germline assignment: CDR1 LNHNV and CDR2 YYDKDF (reference sequence). The ends lost 1 base at V and 1 base at J; junction bases unmatched: 3. The CDR3 totals 15 residues. The CDR3 is CATSRAGTENTEAFF. DNA of the CDR3: TGTGCCACCAGCAGAGCGGGGACAGAGAACACTGAAGCTTTCTTT. Variable domain in full (rest from reference TRBV15 and TRBJ1-1): DAMVIQNPRYQVTQFGKPVTLSCSQTLNHNVMYWYQQKSSQAPKLLFHYYDKDFNNEADTPDNFQSRRPNTSFCFLDIRSPGLGDTAMYLCATSRAGTENTEAFFGQGTRLTVV.

The V call is TRBV28, the J call TRBJ1-2, with 9 bases aligning to TRBD1. V lost 4 bases and J lost 5; bases outside the gene matches: 8. CDR1 and CDR2 (germline): MDHEN, SYDVKM. The CDR3 contains 15 residues. The CDR3 loop reads CASSSQGTGLYGYTF. DNA for the CDR3: TGTGCCAGCAGTTCCCAAGGGACAGGGCTTTATGGCTACACCTTC.

This sequence joins TRBV25-1 and TRBJ1-1, with D perhaps matching TRBD1 (5 bases). Trimming removed 7 bases from V and 1 base from J, with 19 bases in between. CDR1 MGHDK and CDR2 SYGVNS come from the germline V gene. CDR3 length: 16 amino acids. As DNA, the CDR3 is TGTGCCAGCACCCGAAACGGGGGAGAAGCGAACACTGAAGCTTTCTTT. Amino acid sequence: CASTRNGGEANTEAFF.

V gene TRBV6-6 combines with J gene TRBJ1-4, with 8 bases matching TRBD1. CDR1 is MNHNY, CDR2 SVGAGI, per germline (reference sequence). Losses at the gene ends were 6 bases for V and 8 bases for J; bases not matched to a gene: 8. This CDR3 spans 14 amino acids. The CDR3 is CASSPDRGREKLFF. The DNA of the CDR3 is TGTGCCAGCAGCCCAGACAGGGGAAGAGAAAAACTGTTTTTT.

For this clone: This CDR3 is also generated by other DNA sequences in the sample. This sequence joins TRBV6-5 and TRBJ1-2, with 9 bases matching TRBD1. There are 13 residues in the CDR3. V shed 11 bases and J 7 bases; nucleotides not matched to a gene: 11. Germline V CDR1 and CDR2: MNHEY, SVGAGI. CDR3 nucleotides: TGTGCCGGAACAGGGGGCGGACTTCGTGGCTACACCTTC. Its translation: CAGTGGGLRGYTF.

The chain uses TRBV2 and TRBJ2-1; 7 bases fit TRBD2. The CDR3 totals 15 residues. From germline, CDR1 is SNHLY and CDR2 FYNNEI. Trimming at V came to 3 bases and at J to 7 bases, leaving 9 bases not matched to a gene. The CDR3 region is CASSDVWLAANEQFF. The CDR3 DNA reads as TGTGCCAGCAGTGATGTCTGGCTAGCGGCAAATGAGCAGTTCTTC.

J is TRBJ1-2 and V is TRBV19; D is perhaps TRBD1 (6 bases). In germline, CDR1 is LNHDA, CDR2 SQIVND (reference sequence). V was shortened by 2 bases and J by 2 bases, with 12 bases between the two germline ends. This CDR3 is 15 amino acids long. CDR3 sequence (DNA): TGTGCCAGTAGTATATCTGGGACATCCAACTATGGCTACACCTTC. Its translation: CASSISGTSNYGYTF.

The genes are TRBV7-6 and TRBJ2-2; D remains ambiguous. V lost 1 base, J lost 5 bases, and 11 bases lay in between. The CDR3 is made up of 15 amino acids. Germline CDR1 reads SGHVS; CDR2 reads FNYEAQ. The CDR3 reads CASSLGPSLTGELFF. In DNA, the CDR3 is TGTGCCAGCAGCTTAGGTCCCAGTCTTACCGGGGAGCTGTTTTTT.

The chain couples TRBV12-3 or TRBV12-4 to TRBJ1-2; no clear D gene. The CDR3 totals 13 residues. Trimming shortened V by 2 bases and J by 7 bases, and 11 bases separated the two germline ends. The CDR3: CASSLRERGGYTF. DNA of the CDR3: TGTGCCAGCAGTTTAAGGGAACGGGGTGGCTACACCTTC.

Only a few counts were recorded for this clone. The rearrangement uses TRBV14 and TRBJ1-3; D is uncertain. The CDR3 extends over 14 amino acids. V lost 0 bases and J 8 bases, leaving 11 bases between the germline ends. Germline CDR1 and CDR2: SGHDN and FVKESK. The CDR3 here is CASSQDVILHTIYF. CDR3 sequence (DNA): TGTGCCAGCAGCCAAGATGTTATCCTACACACCATATATTTT.

This clone was picked up a small number of times. The chain employs TRBV28 and TRBJ2-3; TRBD1 is a possible D gene (6 bases). The CDR3 is 12 amino acids. The germline V gene encodes CDR1 MDHEN and CDR2 SYDVKM. The V end was cut by 8 bases, the J end by 7 bases, with 13 bases between. The CDR3 coding sequence is TGTGCCAGCGGACAGTCTACGTATACGCAGTATTTT. This encodes CASGQSTYTQYF.

The chain has TRBV28 and TRBJ2-2; D not resolved. The length of the CDR3 is 14 residues. The germline gives CDR1 MDHEN, CDR2 SYDVKM. V was clipped by 6 bases and J by 0 bases, with 8 bases between them. The CDR3 bases are TGTGCCAGCAGGCCCGGGTCGAACACCGGGGAGCTGTTTTTT. Encoded protein: CASRPGSNTGELFF.